One sample yielded the 5 T cell receptor beta chains listed below, sequenced in a study of T cell changes during pregnancy in multiple sclerosis. The protocol was immunoSEQ multiplex PCR, while the TCRdb copy is restricted to in-frame clones and leaves out a portion. This repertoire shows tens of thousands of clones, 91% found once; its top ten account for 1% to 1.5%. The sequencing here drew on peripheral blood, taken after pregnancy. The receptors were gathered from a female donor in good health, enrolled as a control in a pregnancy study.

V and J are TRBV29-1 and TRBJ2-2; the match to TRBD2 covers 10 bases. CDR1 is SQVTM and CDR2 is ANQGSEA in the germline V gene. There are 15 residues in the CDR3. V lost 6 bases, J lost 2 bases, and 6 bases stayed unmatched. CDR3 in amino acids: CSVGSGGSNTGELFF. The CDR3 DNA reads TGCAGCGTCGGTAGCGGGGGGTCCAACACCGGGGAGCTGTTTTTT.

The J gene is TRBJ2-3, the V gene TRBV2; 7 bases are a match to TRBD2. Unmatched junction bases numbered 13, after V lost 10 bases and J lost 6 bases. The CDR3 totals 14 residues. The germline gives CDR1 SNHLY, CDR2 FYNNEI. In DNA, the CDR3 is TGTGCCACAGCCCGGGTGGGGGGGTTCGATACGCAGTATTTT. It encodes CATARVGGFDTQYF.

The chain uses TRBV4-1 and TRBJ1-2; D remains ambiguous. Germline lookup yields CDR1 MGHRA and CDR2 YSYEKL. V was shortened by 0 bases and J by 6 bases, with 11 bases between the two germline ends. The CDR3 covers 14 residues. The CDR3 bases are TGCGCCAGCAGCCAAGATTTGGCGGGGAATGGCTACACCTTC. This encodes CASSQDLAGNGYTF.

V gene TRBV13 combines with J gene TRBJ2-1, with 10 bases fitting TRBD2. Trimming cost V 5 bases and J 3 bases; bases outside gene matches: 4. From germline, CDR1 is PRHDT and CDR2 FYEKMQ (reference sequence). This CDR3 comprises 15 residues. CDR3 bases: TGTGCCAGCAGCGCAAGGACTAGCGGCTACAATGAGCAGTTCTTC. It encodes CASSARTSGYNEQFF.

In its sample, this clone was seen a few times. V usage is TRBV6-6 and J usage is TRBJ1-2, with 8 bases fitting TRBD1. The CDR3 loop spans 14 amino acids. Germline V CDR1 and CDR2: MNHNY, SVGAGI (reference sequence). V was pared by 4 bases and J by 2 bases, with 3 bases of the junction left unmatched. The DNA of the CDR3 is TGTGCCAGCAGTTCCCGGACAGGGAACTATGGCTACACCTTC. Translating gives CASSSRTGNYGYTF.